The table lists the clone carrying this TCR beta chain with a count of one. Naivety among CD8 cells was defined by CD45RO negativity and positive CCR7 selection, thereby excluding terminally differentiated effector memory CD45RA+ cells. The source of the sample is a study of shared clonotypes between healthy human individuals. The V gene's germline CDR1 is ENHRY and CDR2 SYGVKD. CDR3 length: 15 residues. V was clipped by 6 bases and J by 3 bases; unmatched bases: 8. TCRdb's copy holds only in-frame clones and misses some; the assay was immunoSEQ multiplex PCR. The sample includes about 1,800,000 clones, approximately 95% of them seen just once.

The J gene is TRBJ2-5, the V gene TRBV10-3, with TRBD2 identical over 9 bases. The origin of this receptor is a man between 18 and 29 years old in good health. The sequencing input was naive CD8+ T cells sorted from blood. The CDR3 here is CAIRLERLAEETQYF. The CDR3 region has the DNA TGTGCCATCAGGCTAGAAAGACTAGCGGAAGAGACCCAGTACTTC.